This TCR beta chain was captured in a study of blood T cell repertoires in COVID-19. Study context: The United States, Italy and Spain supplied acute and convalescent COVID-19 samples. In each case, the material was cDNA or gDNA derived from T cells, B-cell-depleted T cells, or PBMCs.

Seattle-derived patients entered the study during active infection and were followed longitudinally. Original processing methods: Amplification with reference gene primers provided the estimates of nucleated cell counts. Only in-frame clones appear in the TCRdb table, and some are missing; sequencing was by immunoSEQ multiplex PCR. V, J and clone size are those of that table, while D and trimming were read from the DNA. Of 160,000 or so clones in the sample, 80% to 95% were seen once. The germline CDR1 and CDR2 sequences are SGHNT and YYREEE (reference sequence). This CDR3 spans 14 amino acids. The ends lost 1 base at V and 6 bases at J; junction bases unmatched: 1. Comments on this clone: Other DNA sequences in this specimen translate into the identical CDR3.

The sample taken for sequencing was peripheral blood. The J gene is TRBJ1-6, the V gene TRBV5-4; TRBD1 aligns across 7 bases. The TCR originated in a woman aged 60-75 years with COVID-19, enrolled during active disease. The DNA for the CDR3 is TGTGCCAGCAGCTTGAACAGGGGTAATTCACCCCTCCACTTT. Its translation: CASSLNRGNSPLHF. Supplemented by reference TRBV5-4 and TRBJ1-6, the full variable domain reads ETGVTQSPTHLIKTRGQQVTLRCSSQSGHNTVSWYQQALGQGPQFIFQYYREEENGRGNFPPRFSGLQFPNYSSELNVNALELDDSALYLCASSLNRGNSPLHFGNGTRLTVT.